This paragraph reports one T cell receptor beta chain. UMI-labeled TRB cDNA libraries were prepared by 5' RACE. TCRdb re-called the 5' RACE reads; one entry per CDR3 protein, DNA not given. The ten most abundant clones cover approximately 0.46% of a sample with 130,000 or so distinct CDR3 sequences. These data originate in a study of CXCR3-negative and CXCR3-positive naive CD8 T cells. Germline assignment: CDR1 MDHEN and CDR2 SYDVKM. There are 14 residues in the CDR3. The V and J genes are TRBV28 and TRBJ1-2; the D gene TCRdb calls, TRBD1, cannot be checked with no DNA. This TCR was sampled from a human donor in good health. Some clones in this sample may be carry-over from other donors' samples. The sequenced material came from naive CXCR3- CD8+ T cells from blood. The subset was: CD45RO-CCR7+CD27+CD95- naive CD8+ T cells lacking CXCR3 (TNR3-). CDR3 region: CASRYQWTAYGCTF.